One and the same sample provided the 26 T cell receptor beta chains below, sequenced in a study of T cell responses to AZD1222 COVID-19 vaccine. Clones were sequenced by immunoSEQ multiplex PCR, and TCRdb holds only the in-frame ones, with some missing. The sample yields about 100,000 clones, around nine tenths seen once. Sequenced here: peripheral blood, sampled on day 0 of AZD1222 vaccination. All receptors derive from an adult in good health.

The chain links TRBV7-9 to TRBJ2-7; 7 bases match TRBD1. Germline V gene lookup returns CDR1 SEHNR and CDR2 FQNEAQ (reference sequence). J was trimmed by 6 bases and V by 1 base; bases with no gene match: 0. The CDR3 is 12 residues long. In DNA form, the CDR3 reads TGTGCCAGCAGCTTAGAGGGGGCCGAGCAGTACTTC. Translating it yields CASSLEGAEQYF.

The rearrangement uses TRBV27 and TRBJ2-7, with D possibly being TRBD1 or TRBD2 (5 bases each). The CDR3 is 15 residues long. V was cut by 2 bases and J by 4 bases, with 15 bases left in between. Germline CDR1 MNHEY, CDR2 SMNVEV (reference sequence). This CDR3 is CASSLGGRDLYEQYF. The CDR3 nucleotides read TGTGCCAGCAGTTTAGGGGGACGGGACCTATACGAGCAGTACTTC.

The rearrangement joins TRBV12-5 to TRBJ1-3; D gene unclear. The CDR3 is made up of 19 amino acids. CDR1 and CDR2 (germline): LGHNT, FRNRAP. Trimming removed 3 bases from V and 0 bases from J, with 21 bases in between. The CDR3 sequence: CASGFLLPTSQSSGNTIYF. The CDR3 nucleotides read TGTGCTAGTGGTTTCCTCCTCCCGACAAGCCAGAGCTCTGGAAACACCATATATTTT.

This chain's CDR3 is CASRGFGHVGEKLFF. The CDR3 DNA reads TGTGCCAGCAGGGGATTCGGACATGTGGGAGAAAAACTGTTTTTT. The J gene is TRBJ1-4, the V gene TRBV25-1, with a possible D match to TRBD1 (5 bases). V was pared by 6 bases and J by 8 bases, with 19 bases between. The CDR3 is 15 amino acids. Germline assignment: CDR1 MGHDK and CDR2 SYGVNS.

The CDR3 is CASSETGLPYNEQFF. The DNA of the CDR3 is TGTGCCAGCAGCGAGACAGGGCTGCCCTACAATGAGCAGTTCTTC. The V call is TRBV9, the J call TRBJ2-1; the match to TRBD1 covers 7 bases. V was pared by 3 bases and J by 2 bases, with 5 bases of the junction left unmatched. The germline CDR1 and CDR2 sequences are SGDLS and YYNGEE. The CDR3 length is 15 residues.

The chain is built from TRBV28 and TRBJ2-7; no clear D gene. Germline V lookup: CDR1 MDHEN, CDR2 SYDVKM. CDR3 size: 12 residues. V was cut by 7 bases and J by 6 bases, with 13 bases left in between. The CDR3 DNA reads as TGTGCCAGCACCCAGTCCCGCGGCGAGCAGTACTTC. Amino acid sequence: CASTQSRGEQYF. Drawing the rest from reference TRBV28 and TRBJ2-7, the complete variable domain is DVKVTQSSRYLVKRTGEKVFLECVQDMDHENMFWYRQDPGLGLRLIYFSYDVKMKEKGDIPEGYSVSREKKERFSLILESASTNQTSMYLCASTQSRGEQYFGPGTRLTVT.

The rearrangement uses TRBV9 and TRBJ1-6; the D is unclear. The ends were cut back, 0 bases at V and 8 bases at J, with 6 bases in the middle. CDR3 length equals 13 residues. The V gene's germline CDR1 is SGDLS and CDR2 YYNGEE. CDR3 in DNA: TGTGCCAGCAGCGTAGCGAGCGATTCACCCCTCCACTTT. Protein product: CASSVASDSPLHF.

The gene calls are TRBV2 and TRBJ1-6; 7 nucleotides match TRBD1. Trimming removed 8 bases from V and 7 bases from J; junction bases left unmatched: 5. Per the germline V gene, CDR1 is SNHLY and CDR2 is FYNNEI. The CDR3 sequence is 13 residues long. CDR3 sequence: CASLRDRNSPLHF. CDR3 sequence (DNA): TGTGCCAGCCTCCGGGACAGAAATTCACCCCTCCACTTT.

The V call is TRBV13, the J call TRBJ2-2; 9 nucleotides match TRBD2. J gave up 6 bases and V 5 bases, and 16 bases lay outside the gene matches. The germline V gene has CDR1 PRHDT and CDR2 FYEKMQ (reference sequence). This CDR3 is built from 18 residues. CDR3 nucleotide sequence: TGTGCCAGCAGCCTCCAGGCACGCGGGGGGGCCGTTTCCGGGGAGCTGTTTTTT. Its protein product is CASSLQARGGAVSGELFF.

CDR3 loop: CASSQEFRGGSYEQYF. The CDR3 bases are TGTGCCAGCAGCCAAGAGTTTCGCGGGGGCTCCTACGAGCAGTACTTC. The chain combines TRBV4-2 with TRBJ2-7; TRBD2 aligns across 7 bases. The CDR3 sequence is 16 residues long. With 0 bases clipped from V and 0 bases from J, the junction kept 5 bases outside the gene matches. Germline V gene data show CDR1 as LGHNA and CDR2 as YNFKEQ.

V is TRBV19 and J is TRBJ2-1; D not resolved. The V gene lost 7 bases and the J gene lost 3 bases, with 4 bases spanning the gap. Germline V lookup: CDR1 LNHDA, CDR2 SQIVND (reference sequence). This CDR3 spans 11 amino acids. In DNA form, the CDR3 reads TGTGCCAGTACTAGCTACAATGAGCAGTTCTTC. Translation: CASTSYNEQFF.

The chain carries TRBV5-4 and TRBJ1-1; perhaps TRBD1 as D (6 bases). CDR1 SGHNT and CDR2 YYREEE come from the germline V gene (reference sequence). This CDR3 region has 14 residues. Trimming shortened V by 1 base and J by 6 bases, and 13 bases separated the two germline ends. The CDR3 reads CASSLPTGPSEAFF. For the CDR3, the DNA is TGTGCCAGCAGCTTGCCCACAGGGCCATCTGAAGCTTTCTTT.

The rearrangement uses TRBV6-2 or TRBV6-3 and TRBJ1-2; D is unclear. CDR3 length: 13 residues. Looked up from germline, CDR1 is MNHEY and CDR2 is SVGEGT. V was shortened by 5 bases and J by 4 bases, with 11 bases between the two germline ends. CDR3: CASSPDTIYGYTF. CDR3 nucleotide sequence: TGTGCCAGCAGTCCCGACACCATCTATGGCTACACCTTC.

V is TRBV12-3 or TRBV12-4 and J is TRBJ2-7; D is undetermined. Trimming took 4 bases from V and 3 from J, leaving 10 bases between them. CDR3 length: 13 residues. The CDR3 region is CASSSTPGYEQYF. The DNA for the CDR3 is TGTGCCAGCAGTTCGACACCGGGCTACGAGCAGTACTTC.

This chain uses TRBV18 with TRBJ1-1; no reliable D call. The length of the CDR3 is 13 residues. From germline, CDR1 is KGHSH and CDR2 LQKENI. Trimming took off 3 bases at V and 1 base at J, with 6 bases between the two ends. The CDR3, as DNA: TGTGCCAGCTCACCTGGTCAGAACACTGAAGCTTTCTTT. As protein: CASSPGQNTEAFF.

The chain links TRBV6-6 to TRBJ2-2; D gene unclear. This CDR3 is built from 12 residues. From germline, CDR1 is MNHNY and CDR2 SVGAGI (reference sequence). V lost 2 bases and J lost 4, with 2 bases in between. The DNA of the CDR3 is TGTGCCAGCAGTTACCCCACCGGGGAGCTGTTTTTT. It yields the protein CASSYPTGELFF.

In nucleotides, the CDR3 is TGTGCCAGCAGTCAGACTAGCGGGAGACGGGATACGCAGTATTTT. Its translation: CASSQTSGRRDTQYF. The chain is built from TRBV2 and TRBJ2-3, with 12 bases aligning to TRBD2. V dropped 5 bases and J dropped 6; count of bases not matched to a gene: 6. Per germline, CDR1 SNHLY and CDR2 FYNNEI. This CDR3 contains 15 residues.

A remark on this clone: The same CDR3 can be traced to other DNA sequences in this sample. The rearrangement links TRBV14 to TRBJ2-4; D not certain. The CDR3 contains 14 residues. CDR1 and CDR2 (germline): SGHDN, FVKESK. Trimming removed 0 bases from V and 6 bases from J, with 9 bases in between. The CDR3 bases are TGTGCCAGCAGCCAAGATTTGAGCCGAAACATTCAGTACTTC. Translating gives CASSQDLSRNIQYF.

In this sample, this clone turned up a few times. The CDR3 DNA follows: TGTGCCAGCAGCTTCGGGACAGGGGCCTACGAGCAGTACTTC. It codes for CASSFGTGAYEQYF. This chain uses TRBV7-8 with TRBJ2-7; TRBD1 matches 10 bases. The CDR3 sequence is 14 residues long. In germline, CDR1 is SGHVS, CDR2 FQNEAQ. J was trimmed by 2 bases and V by 3 bases; bases with no gene match: 1.

This clone has only one observation. The rearrangement links TRBV6-5 to TRBJ1-2, with D uncertain. The CDR3 sequence is 13 residues long. V gave up 4 bases and J gave up 3 bases, with 9 bases separating them. The germline V gene encodes CDR1 MNHEY and CDR2 SVGAGI. CDR3 loop: CASSSSGHYGYTF. The CDR3 region has the DNA TGTGCCAGCAGTTCTTCAGGTCACTATGGCTACACCTTC.

The CDR3 reads CASSSEWTGSTYEQYF. The CDR3 DNA reads as TGCGCCAGCAGCTCCGAGTGGACAGGGAGCACCTACGAGCAGTACTTC. The chain uses TRBV5-1 and TRBJ2-7; 8 bases are a match to TRBD1. This CDR3 is built from 16 residues. V lost 3 bases to trimming and J lost 2 bases; unmatched junction nucleotides: 10. Germline CDR1 SGHRS, CDR2 YFSETQ.

This clone was seen once. The gene calls are TRBV6-1 and TRBJ2-5; 10 bases fit TRBD1. There are 17 residues in the CDR3. Germline lookup yields CDR1 MNHNS and CDR2 SASEGT. Unmatched junction bases numbered 9, after V lost 0 bases and J lost 5 bases. CDR3 sequence: CASSEAPRTGGGETQYF. Written as DNA, the CDR3 is TGTGCCAGCAGTGAAGCGCCGAGGACAGGGGGAGGCGAGACCCAGTACTTC.

V is TRBV11-2 and J is TRBJ2-7, with a possible D match to TRBD2 (5 bases). V was clipped by 8 bases and J by 0 bases, with 8 bases between them. Looked up from germline, CDR1 is SGHAT and CDR2 is FQNNGV. The CDR3 is 12 amino acids. The CDR3 DNA reads TGTGCCAGCGAGGGCACCTCCTACGAGCAGTACTTC. Translation gives CASEGTSYEQYF.

The chain carries TRBV18 and TRBJ1-4, with 9 bases fitting TRBD1. Trimming took 6 bases from V and 7 from J; bases not matched to a gene: 9. The CDR3 runs to 15 residues. Germline CDR1 and CDR2: KGHSH and LQKENI. CDR3 nucleotides: TGTGCCAGCTCCCCTCCGGGACAGGGCAGTGAAAAACTGTTTTTT. This sequence encodes CASSPPGQGSEKLFF.

This clone was picked up one time. This rearrangement joins TRBV5-1 to TRBJ2-5, with D hard to call. The CDR3 contains 11 residues. CDR1 SGHRS and CDR2 YFSETQ come from the germline V gene. The germline V and J ends were trimmed by 4 bases and 10 bases, with 11 bases remaining between them. The CDR3 coding sequence is TGCGCCAGCAGCAAGTCGAGTATCCAGTACTTC. Translating gives CASSKSSIQYF.

The chain recombines TRBV19 with TRBJ1-5; D not certain. The CDR3 extends over 15 amino acids. Germline lookup yields CDR1 LNHDA and CDR2 SQIVND (reference sequence). Between the trimmed V and J ends, which lost 5 bases and 5 bases, there was a span of 16 bases. The chain's CDR3 is CASSLSPSLYQPQHF. The CDR3 DNA follows: TGTGCCAGTAGTTTATCCCCCAGCCTTTATCAGCCCCAGCATTTT.